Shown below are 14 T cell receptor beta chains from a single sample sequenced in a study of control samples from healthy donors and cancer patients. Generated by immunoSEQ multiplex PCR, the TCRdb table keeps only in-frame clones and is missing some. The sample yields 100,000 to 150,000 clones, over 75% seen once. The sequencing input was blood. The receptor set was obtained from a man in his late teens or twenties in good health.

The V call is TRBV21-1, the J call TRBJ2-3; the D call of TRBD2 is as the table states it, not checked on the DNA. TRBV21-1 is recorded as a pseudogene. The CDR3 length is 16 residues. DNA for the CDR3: TGTGCCAGCAGCAAAGAGGAGAGCGGACGGGCAGATACGCAGTATTTT. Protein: CASSKEESGRADTQYF.

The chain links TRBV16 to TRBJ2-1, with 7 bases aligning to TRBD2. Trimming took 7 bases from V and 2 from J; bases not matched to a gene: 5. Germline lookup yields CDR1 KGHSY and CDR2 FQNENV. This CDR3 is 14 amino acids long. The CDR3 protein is CASTKSGTYNEQFF. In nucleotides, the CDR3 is TGTGCCAGCACCAAGAGCGGGACCTACAATGAGCAGTTCTTC.

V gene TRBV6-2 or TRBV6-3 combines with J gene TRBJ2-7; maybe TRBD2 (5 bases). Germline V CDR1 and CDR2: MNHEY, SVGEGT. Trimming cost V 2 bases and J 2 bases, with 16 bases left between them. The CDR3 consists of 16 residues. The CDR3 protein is CASSYGGDLWAYEQYF. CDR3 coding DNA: TGTGCCAGCAGTTACGGAGGTGATCTTTGGGCCTACGAGCAGTACTTC.

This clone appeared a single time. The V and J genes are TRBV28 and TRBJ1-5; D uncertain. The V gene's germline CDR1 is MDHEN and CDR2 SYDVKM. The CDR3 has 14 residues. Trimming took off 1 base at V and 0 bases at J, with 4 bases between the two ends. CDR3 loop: CASSLLISNQPQHF. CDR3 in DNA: TGTGCCAGCAGTTTATTAATTAGCAATCAGCCCCAGCATTTT.

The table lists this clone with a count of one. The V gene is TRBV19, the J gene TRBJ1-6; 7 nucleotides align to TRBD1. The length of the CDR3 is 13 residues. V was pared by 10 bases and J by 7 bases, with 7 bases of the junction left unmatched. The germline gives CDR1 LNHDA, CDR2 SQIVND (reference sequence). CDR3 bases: TGTGCCACTTCCGGGACAGCGAATTCACCCCTCCACTTT. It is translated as CATSGTANSPLHF.

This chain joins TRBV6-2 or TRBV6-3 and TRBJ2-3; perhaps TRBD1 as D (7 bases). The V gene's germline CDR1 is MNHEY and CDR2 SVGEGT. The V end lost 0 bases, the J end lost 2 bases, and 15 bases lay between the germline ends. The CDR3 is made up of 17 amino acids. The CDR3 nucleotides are TGTGCCAGCAGTTACTCGATAGGCGGGACAGACACAGATACGCAGTATTTT. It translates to CASSYSIGGTDTDTQYF.

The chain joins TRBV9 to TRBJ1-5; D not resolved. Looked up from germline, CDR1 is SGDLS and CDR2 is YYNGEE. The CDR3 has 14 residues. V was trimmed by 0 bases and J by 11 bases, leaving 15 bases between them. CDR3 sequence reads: CASSVEAGGLAQHF. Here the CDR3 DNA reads TGTGCCAGCAGCGTAGAAGCAGGCGGTCTGGCCCAGCATTTT. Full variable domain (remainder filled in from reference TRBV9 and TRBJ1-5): DSGVTQTPKHLITATGQRVTLRCSPRSGDLSVYWYQQSLDQGLQFLIQYYNGEERAKGNILERFSAQQFPDLHSELNLSSLELGDSALYFCASSVEAGGLAQHFGDGTRLSIL.

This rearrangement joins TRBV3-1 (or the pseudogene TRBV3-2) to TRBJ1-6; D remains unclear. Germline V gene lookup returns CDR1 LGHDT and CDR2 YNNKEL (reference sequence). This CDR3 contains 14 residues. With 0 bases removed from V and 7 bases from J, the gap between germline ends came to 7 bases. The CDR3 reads CASSQDWGNSPLHF. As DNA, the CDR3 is TGTGCCAGCAGCCAAGATTGGGGAAATTCACCCCTCCACTTT.

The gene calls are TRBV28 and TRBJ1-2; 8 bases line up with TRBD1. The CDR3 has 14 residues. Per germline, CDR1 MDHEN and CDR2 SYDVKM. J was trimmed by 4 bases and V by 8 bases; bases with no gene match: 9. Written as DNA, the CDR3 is TGTGCCAGCGAAGGGGCGGGGACAGGCTATGGCTACACCTTC. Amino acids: CASEGAGTGYGYTF.

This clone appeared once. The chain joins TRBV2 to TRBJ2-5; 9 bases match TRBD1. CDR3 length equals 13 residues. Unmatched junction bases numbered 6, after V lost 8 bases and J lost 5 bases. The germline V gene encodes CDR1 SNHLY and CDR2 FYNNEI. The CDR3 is CASGQQGAETQYF. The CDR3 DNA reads TGTGCCAGCGGACAACAGGGGGCGGAGACCCAGTACTTC.

The CDR3: CASSEALGSGNTIYF. The CDR3 DNA sequence: TGTGCCAGCAGCGAGGCTCTTGGCTCTGGAAACACCATATATTTT. The chain couples TRBV6-5 to TRBJ1-3; D gene unclear. The germline CDR1 and CDR2 sequences are MNHEY and SVGAGI. The V end lost 6 bases, the J end lost 0 bases, and 12 bases lay between the germline ends. The CDR3 spans 15 residues.

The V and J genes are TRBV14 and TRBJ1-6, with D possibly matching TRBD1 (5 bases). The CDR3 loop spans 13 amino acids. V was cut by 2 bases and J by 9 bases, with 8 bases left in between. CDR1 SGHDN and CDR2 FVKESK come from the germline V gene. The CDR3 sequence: CASSQIGTSPLHF. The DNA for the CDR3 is TGTGCCAGCAGCCAAATTGGGACTTCACCCCTCCACTTT.

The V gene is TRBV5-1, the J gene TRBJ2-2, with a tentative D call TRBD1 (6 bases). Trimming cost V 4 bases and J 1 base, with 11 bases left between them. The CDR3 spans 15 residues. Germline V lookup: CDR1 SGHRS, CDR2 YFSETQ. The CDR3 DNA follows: TGCGCCAGCAGCCTGACGGGACAGAACACCGGGGAGCTGTTTTTT. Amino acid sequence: CASSLTGQNTGELFF.

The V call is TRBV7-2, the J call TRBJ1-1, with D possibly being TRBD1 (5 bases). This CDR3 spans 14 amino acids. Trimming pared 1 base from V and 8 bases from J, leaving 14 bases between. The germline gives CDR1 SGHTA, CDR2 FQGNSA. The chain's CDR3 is CASSLVGTAGEAFF. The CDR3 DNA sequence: TGTGCCAGCAGCTTAGTTGGGACTGCGGGGGAAGCTTTCTTT.